This TCR beta chain stems from a study of radiation and T cells in renal cell carcinoma. Using immunoSEQ multiplex PCR, the repertoire was profiled, and TCRdb retains in-frame clones only, with some absent. The data show around 180,000 clones, 88% seen once. Notes on the study in general: Baseline intratumoral clonotype presence is unknown without pretreatment biopsies.

J gave up 8 bases and V 5 bases, and 8 bases lay outside the gene matches. CDR1 LNHDA and CDR2 SQIVND come from the germline V gene (reference sequence). The CDR3 is 13 residues long. Time point indicated: blood 4 weeks post-SBRT, at nephrectomy. Treatment denoted: 15 Gy SBRT to primary tumor, nephrectomy 4 weeks later. Nephrectomy followed 15 Gy stereotactic body radiation by 4 weeks. This renal cell carcinoma was of the clear cell type. This clone was found once. The antigen is unknown. The sequencing used blood, collected from a patient whose treatment included radiotherapy and nephrectomy. This TCR was recovered from a woman aged 45-59 years with renal cell carcinoma. The V gene is TRBV19, the J gene TRBJ1-2, with 7 bases lining up with TRBD1. DNA of the CDR3: TGTGCCAGTAGTCCTACAGGGGTCGACGGCTACACCTTC. Translated: CASSPTGVDGYTF. Looking up the rest from reference TRBV19 and TRBJ1-2 gives the full variable domain: DGGITQSPKYLFRKEGQNVTLSCEQNLNHDAMYWYRQDPGQGLRLIYYSQIVNDFQKGDIAEGYSVSREKKESFPLTVTSAQKNPTAFYLCASSPTGVDGYTFGSGTRLTVV.